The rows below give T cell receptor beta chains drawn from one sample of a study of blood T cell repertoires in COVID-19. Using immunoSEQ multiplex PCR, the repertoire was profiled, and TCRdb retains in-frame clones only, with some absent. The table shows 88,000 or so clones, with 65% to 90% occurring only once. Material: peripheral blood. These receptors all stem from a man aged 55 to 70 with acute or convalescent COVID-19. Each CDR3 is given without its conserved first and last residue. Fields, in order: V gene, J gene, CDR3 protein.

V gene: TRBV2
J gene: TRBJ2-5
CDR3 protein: ASSEEWRVGETQY

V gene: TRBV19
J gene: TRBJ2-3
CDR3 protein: ASSIEGGDPDTQY

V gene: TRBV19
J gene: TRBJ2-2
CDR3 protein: ASSTGSGGANTGELF

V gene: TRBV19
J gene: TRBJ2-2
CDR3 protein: ASSIDGQGVYTGELF

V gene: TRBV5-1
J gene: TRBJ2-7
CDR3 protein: ASSPTTGRREQY

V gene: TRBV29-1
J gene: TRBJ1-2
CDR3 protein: SGSNRGGYGYT

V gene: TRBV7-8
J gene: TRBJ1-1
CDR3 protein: AGGDRQGAAF

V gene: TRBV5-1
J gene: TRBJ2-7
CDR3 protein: ASSLGQGMDEQY

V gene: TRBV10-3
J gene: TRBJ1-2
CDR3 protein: AISPQGALVYGYT

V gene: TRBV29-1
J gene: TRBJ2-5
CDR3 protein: SVEGLAGVQETQY

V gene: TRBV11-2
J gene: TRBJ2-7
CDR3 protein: ASRKLPSGSSYEQY

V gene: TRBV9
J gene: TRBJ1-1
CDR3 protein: ASSATDRWDTEAF

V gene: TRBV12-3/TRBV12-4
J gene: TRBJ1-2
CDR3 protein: ASSPGQGGGYT

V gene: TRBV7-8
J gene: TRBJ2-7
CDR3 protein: ASSLGGVDEQY

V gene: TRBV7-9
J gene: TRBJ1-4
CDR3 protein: ASSLGQTNEKLF

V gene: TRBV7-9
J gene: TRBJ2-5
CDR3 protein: ASSLSDRAETQY

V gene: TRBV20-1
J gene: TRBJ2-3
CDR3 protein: SASLSGGGTDTQY

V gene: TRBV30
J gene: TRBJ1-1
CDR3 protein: AWAAAGTEAF

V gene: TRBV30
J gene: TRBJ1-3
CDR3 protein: AWSQGFSGNTIY

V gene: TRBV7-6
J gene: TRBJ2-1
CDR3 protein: ASSLVTNQRVSSYNEQF